This T cell receptor beta chain derives from a study of T-cell memory formation after mild COVID-19. In this sample, this clonotype turned up many times. TCRdb reprocessed the 5' RACE reads with MiXCR, giving one entry per CDR3 protein. The sample shows about 290,000 distinct CDR3 sequences, more than 15% of them seen only once. This clonotype was obtained from a man in his late teens or twenties who had mild COVID-19 (a few samples of this study predate the infection). Cell type and time point are not known. The sample was PBMCs or a T cell subset sorted from them (not recorded which).

The CDR3, as DNA: TGCGCCAGCAGCTTGAGCCCTGACAGACCCAATTCACCCCTCCACTTT. It yields the protein CASSLSPDRPNSPLHF. The rearrangement links TRBV5-1 to TRBJ1-6; D may be TRBD1 (5 bases). Trimming cost V 1 base and J 7 bases, with 15 bases left between them. The germline CDR1 and CDR2 sequences are SGHRS and YFSETQ. This CDR3 contains 16 residues.